What follows are 27 T cell receptor beta chains derived from one specimen sequenced in a study of T-cell reconstitution after alpha-beta-depleted transplantation in children. Preparation of the TCRbeta library was carried out with unique molecular identifiers. TCRdb re-called the PCR reads with MiXCR, one entry per CDR3 protein. Here the sample spans some 350,000 distinct CDR3 sequences, 10% being singletons. This specimen was PBMCs from the stem cell graft donor, taken from the stem cell graft. The receptors here all came from a human donor who donated a stem cell graft to a child with acute lymphoblastic leukemia.

The J gene is TRBJ1-4, the V gene TRBV4-3; D not certain. CDR3 length: 15 residues. Germline loops: CDR1 LGHNA, CDR2 YSLEER. Trimming removed 3 bases at V and 3 bases at J, with 11 bases between. In nucleotides, the CDR3 is TGCGCCAGCAGCCAGATCCAGATCGCTAATGAAAAACTGTTTTTT. It yields the protein CASSQIQIANEKLFF.

In this sample, this clonotype turned up a few times. V is TRBV4-1 and J is TRBJ2-5; maybe TRBD2 (6 bases). This CDR3 spans 18 amino acids. The V and J ends lost 0 bases and 5 bases respectively, with 22 bases between them. From germline, CDR1 is MGHRA and CDR2 YSYEKL. The chain's CDR3 is CASSQDTRGIGRLETQYF. CDR3 nucleotide sequence: TGCGCCAGCAGCCAAGATACCCGGGGGATAGGCCGTTTGGAGACCCAGTACTTC.

This clonotype was found a few times. V and J are TRBV4-1 and TRBJ1-2; possible D gene TRBD1, 6 bases. V shed 0 bases and J shed 6 bases, with 17 bases lying between them. The CDR3 runs 16 residues. CDR1 is MGHRA and CDR2 is YSYEKL in the germline V gene. DNA for the CDR3: TGCGCCAGCAGCCAAGATCTGGCAGGGGCGGGTGATGGCTACACCTTC. It encodes CASSQDLAGAGDGYTF.

This clonotype was seen a handful of times. The genes are TRBV7-9 and TRBJ2-1, with a tentative D call TRBD2 (6 bases). This CDR3 region has 16 residues. Germline CDR1 reads SEHNR; CDR2 reads FQNEAQ (reference sequence). V lost 5 bases and J 0 bases, leaving 14 bases between the germline ends. The CDR3 DNA is TGTGCCAGCAGCCCGGGGGACGGGAGCTCCTACAATGAGCAGTTCTTC. Its translation is CASSPGDGSSYNEQFF.

About this clonotype: A much larger clone is a single base away; this may be a read error. This chain links TRBV7-9 with TRBJ2-3; D is possibly TRBD2 (6 bases). The CDR3 runs to 15 residues. CDR1 and CDR2 (germline): SEHNR, FQNEAQ (reference sequence). CDR3 DNA: TGTGCCAGCATCTTAGCTCGGGGGAACACAGATACGCAGTATTTT. Translation: CASILARGNTDTQYF.

This clonotype was observed a handful of times. This chain links TRBV23-1 with TRBJ1-2, with TRBD1 matching 10 bases. TRBV23-1 is an ORF; its function is uncertain. J gave up 7 bases and V 2 bases, and 7 bases lay outside the gene matches. The CDR3 has 15 residues. The CDR3 spells CASSQAGTGAPGYTF. The CDR3 DNA reads as TGCGCCAGCAGTCAAGCGGGGACAGGGGCTCCTGGCTACACCTTC.

This chain joins TRBV4-3 and TRBJ2-1; 8 nucleotides agree with TRBD2. The germline V gene encodes CDR1 LGHNA and CDR2 YSLEER. This CDR3 spans 18 amino acids. V gave up 0 bases and J gave up 3 bases; unmatched junction bases: 10. The CDR3 region is CASSQEASPGLVYNEQFF. In DNA form, the CDR3 reads TGCGCCAGCAGCCAAGAAGCCTCCCCGGGACTAGTCTACAATGAGCAGTTCTTC.

This clonotype was picked up a small number of times. The rearrangement links TRBV29-1 to TRBJ2-1, with D possibly called TRBD1 or TRBD2 (6 bases each). This CDR3 comprises 13 residues. Trimming cost V 4 bases and J 7 bases, with 14 bases left between them. In germline, CDR1 is SQVTM, CDR2 ANQGSEA. This chain's CDR3 is CSVGRRRGNEQFF. The CDR3 DNA sequence: TGCAGCGTTGGGAGGCGGAGGGGGAATGAGCAGTTCTTC.

This clonotype was recorded a few times. The chain combines TRBV6-5 with TRBJ2-7; 8 positions agree with TRBD1. Germline lookup yields CDR1 MNHEY and CDR2 SVGAGI. With V trimmed by 2 bases and J by 3 bases, 6 bases remained unmatched. The CDR3 contains 15 residues. The CDR3 DNA follows: TGTGCCAGCAGTTACCCGTCTGGGACAGGCTACGAGCAGTACTTC. Translation: CASSYPSGTGYEQYF.

As regards this clonotype: This could be a read error, since a much larger clone is one nucleotide away. The CDR3 carries no conserved terminal phenylalanine or tryptophan, so it likely arises from a read error. The chain is built from TRBV7-8 and TRBJ2-3; tentatively, D is TRBD2 (6 bases). The CDR3 runs to 15 residues. Germline CDR1 is SGHVS and CDR2 is FQNEAQ. The V gene lost 2 bases and the J gene lost 1 base, with 10 bases spanning the gap. CDR3 loop: CASSLWASGTDTQYL. The CDR3, as DNA: TGTGCCAGCAGCTTATGGGCTAGCGGCACAGATACGCAGTATTTG.

The chain joins TRBV28 to TRBJ1-6; TRBD1 might be the D (6 bases). With 3 bases removed from V and 6 bases from J, the gap between germline ends came to 15 bases. Germline assignment: CDR1 MDHEN and CDR2 SYDVKM. The length of the CDR3 is 16 residues. CDR3 sequence (DNA): TGTGCCAGCAGTTTTGAGGGGGTCCTCGGTAATTCACCCCTCCACTTT. It codes for CASSFEGVLGNSPLHF.

This clonotype was counted at least ten times. The rearrangement links TRBV5-1 to TRBJ2-5, with D uncertain. Trimming pared 2 bases from V and 6 bases from J, leaving 8 bases between. CDR3 length: 12 amino acids. Germline lookup yields CDR1 SGHRS and CDR2 YFSETQ. CDR3 DNA: TGCGCCAGCAGCTTTACGCAACAGACCCAGTACTTC. It codes for CASSFTQQTQYF.

This clonotype has a count of ten or more. V usage is TRBV7-2 and J usage is TRBJ1-4; 7 nucleotides match TRBD1. In germline, CDR1 is SGHTA, CDR2 FQGNSA. Losses at the gene ends were 2 bases for V and 5 bases for J; bases not matched to a gene: 2. The CDR3 extends over 14 amino acids. CDR3: CASSLKTGNEKLFF. DNA for the CDR3: TGTGCCAGCAGCTTAAAGACAGGGAATGAAAAACTGTTTTTT.

This clonotype came up many times. The gene calls are TRBV12-3 or TRBV12-4 and TRBJ2-1; the D gene could be TRBD1 or TRBD2 (6 bases each). The germline V and J ends were trimmed by 2 bases and 10 bases, with 9 bases remaining between them. The CDR3 runs 12 residues. The CDR3 protein is CASSLRGREQFF. CDR3 sequence (DNA): TGTGCCAGCAGTTTACGGGGGCGAGAGCAGTTCTTC.

This clonotype was counted at least ten times. The CDR3 sequence: CASSIQGTTDTQYF. Written as DNA, the CDR3 is TGCGCCAGCAGCATACAGGGGACGACAGATACGCAGTATTTT. The genes are TRBV5-1 and TRBJ2-3; the match to TRBD1 covers 7 bases. CDR1 and CDR2 from the germline V gene are SGHRS and YFSETQ. This CDR3 is 14 amino acids long. Unmatched junction bases numbered 5, after V lost 4 bases and J lost 3 bases. Combining the CDR3 with reference TRBV5-1 and TRBJ2-3 gives the whole variable domain KAGVTQTPRYLIKTRGQQVTLSCSPISGHRSVSWYQQTPGQGLQFLFEYFSETQRNKGNFPGRFSGRQFSNSRSEMNVSTLELGDSALYLCASSIQGTTDTQYFGPGTRLTVL.

The rearrangement links TRBV27 to TRBJ2-1; the D call may be TRBD1 or TRBD2 (5 bases each). Germline lookup yields CDR1 MNHEY and CDR2 SMNVEV (reference sequence). With 2 bases removed from V and 5 bases from J, the gap between germline ends came to 10 bases. CDR3 size: 14 residues. The chain's CDR3 is CASSLRGTDNEQFF. The CDR3 DNA sequence: TGTGCCAGCAGTTTAAGAGGGACGGACAATGAGCAGTTCTTC.

The chain combines TRBV5-1 with TRBJ2-4, with 9 bases identical to TRBD2. Germline CDR1 reads SGHRS; CDR2 reads YFSETQ. This CDR3 has 16 amino acids. With V trimmed by 4 bases and J by 2 bases, 7 bases remained unmatched. The CDR3 DNA reads as TGCGCCAGCAGCATTAGCGGGAGCGTTTCCAAAAACATTCAGTACTTC. Residues: CASSISGSVSKNIQYF.

A note on this clonotype: A junction boundary mismatches the germline segment, possibly from a read error. This chain connects TRBV18 to TRBJ2-7; TRBD2 aligns across 11 bases. The CDR3 covers 18 residues. In germline, CDR1 is KGHSH, CDR2 LQKENI. The CDR3 region is CASSTGGRLAGTTYEQNF. CDR3 in DNA: TGTGCCAGCTCAACAGGGGGCCGACTAGCGGGAACAACCTACGAGCAGAACTTC.

This clonotype was observed a few times. The chain carries TRBV20-1 and TRBJ2-2; 8 positions agree with TRBD1. Trimming cost V 1 base and J 1 base; bases outside gene matches: 2. This CDR3 is built from 15 residues. Germline assignment: CDR1 DFQATT and CDR2 SNEGSKA (reference sequence). The chain's CDR3 is CSARGRGQNTGELFF. The CDR3 DNA is TGCAGTGCTAGAGGCAGGGGGCAGAACACCGGGGAGCTGTTTTTT.

In its sample, this clonotype was seen a few times. The chain uses TRBV5-1 and TRBJ2-1, with 8 nucleotides matching TRBD2. J gave up 4 bases and V 3 bases, and 9 bases lay outside the gene matches. The CDR3 consists of 16 residues. Germline assignment: CDR1 SGHRS and CDR2 YFSETQ. The CDR3 is CASSSLLSGGYNEQFF. The CDR3 DNA reads as TGCGCCAGCAGCTCCCTACTCAGCGGGGGATACAATGAGCAGTTCTTC.

This clonotype occurred a few times. The rearrangement uses TRBV7-9 and TRBJ1-5; 8 nucleotides line up with TRBD1. Trimming cost V 5 bases and J 9 bases; bases outside gene matches: 15. Germline V gene lookup returns CDR1 SEHNR and CDR2 FQNEAQ (reference sequence). The CDR3 extends over 16 amino acids. This CDR3 reads CASSNRDQSGGLPQHF. The DNA for the CDR3 is TGTGCCAGCAGCAACCGGGACCAGTCAGGGGGCCTGCCCCAGCATTTT.

This clonotype was seen a handful of times. This chain links TRBV11-1 with TRBJ1-6; 10 positions match TRBD1. CDR3 length: 19 residues. Germline lookup yields CDR1 SGHAT and CDR2 FQDESV (reference sequence). Germline trimming cut 3 bases from V and 5 bases from J; bases unmatched to any gene: 13. CDR3 protein: CASSFRPPGQGKDNSPLHF. DNA for the CDR3: TGTGCCAGCAGCTTCCGCCCCCCGGGACAGGGGAAAGATAATTCACCCCTCCACTTT.

The V gene is TRBV6-2 or TRBV6-3, the J gene TRBJ2-3; the D gene is possibly TRBD1 (5 bases). V was shortened by 8 bases and J by 2 bases, with 14 bases between the two germline ends. CDR1 is MNHEY and CDR2 is SVGEGT in the germline V gene. CDR3 length: 14 residues. CDR3 loop: CASWAGSYTDTQYF. The CDR3 DNA is TGTGCCAGCTGGGCAGGGTCATACACAGATACGCAGTATTTT.

This clonotype has more than one count but fewer than ten. The chain combines TRBV7-3 with TRBJ1-2; the D gene is possibly TRBD1 (6 bases). Germline values: CDR1 SGHTA, CDR2 FQGTGA. This CDR3 region has 17 residues. V was cut by 2 bases and J by 4 bases, with 20 bases left in between. The CDR3: CASSLGGIEQRSYGYTF. The CDR3 DNA follows: TGTGCCAGCAGCTTAGGGGGCATTGAGCAGAGGAGCTATGGCTACACCTTC.

The V gene is TRBV29-1, the J gene TRBJ2-7, with D unclear. CDR3 size: 10 residues. Germline lookup yields CDR1 SQVTM and CDR2 ANQGSEA. V lost 7 bases and J 5 bases, leaving 9 bases between the germline ends. The CDR3 loop is CSAQGHEQYF. The CDR3 DNA is TGCAGCGCCCAAGGACACGAGCAGTACTTC.

The CDR3 is CASSHLQETQYF. The CDR3 DNA follows: TGTGCCAGCAGTCACCTCCAAGAGACCCAGTACTTC. The V gene is TRBV27, the J gene TRBJ2-5; no clear D. CDR1 is MNHEY and CDR2 is SMNVEV in the germline V gene (reference sequence). The V end was cut by 5 bases, the J end by 1 base, with 5 bases between. The CDR3 contains 12 residues.

This clonotype has a handful of counts. The chain carries TRBV27 and TRBJ2-5; TRBD1 is a possible D gene (6 bases). The germline V and J ends were trimmed by 5 bases and 5 bases, with 15 bases remaining between them. Germline loops: CDR1 MNHEY, CDR2 SMNVEV (reference sequence). This CDR3 contains 14 residues. The chain's CDR3 is CASSPLTGPETQYF. CDR3 nucleotides: TGTGCCAGCAGTCCCCTAACAGGGCCGGAGACCCAGTACTTC.